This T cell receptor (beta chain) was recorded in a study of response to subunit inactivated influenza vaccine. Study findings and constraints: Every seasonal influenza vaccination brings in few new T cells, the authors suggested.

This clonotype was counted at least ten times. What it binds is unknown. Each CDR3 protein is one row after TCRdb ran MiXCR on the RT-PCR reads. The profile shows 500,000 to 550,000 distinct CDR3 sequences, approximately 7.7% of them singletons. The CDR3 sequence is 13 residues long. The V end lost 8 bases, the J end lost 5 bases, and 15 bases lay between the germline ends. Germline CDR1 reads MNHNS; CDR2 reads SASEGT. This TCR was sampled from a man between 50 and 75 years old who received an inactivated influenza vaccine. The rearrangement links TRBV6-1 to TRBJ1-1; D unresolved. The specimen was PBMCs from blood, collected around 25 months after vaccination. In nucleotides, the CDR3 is TGTGCCAGCGTGAAGGAGATAGATACTGAAGCTTTCTTT. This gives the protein CASVKEIDTEAFF.